This T cell receptor (beta chain) was profiled in a study of T cell responses to AZD1222 COVID-19 vaccine. On this clone: Its target is not known.

General observations from the study: Nearly half of the spike-specific TCRs reportedly recognize variant regions that carry no mutations.

This table comes from immunoSEQ multiplex PCR, and its TCRdb copy is limited to in-frame clones, with some not included. This sample has over 85,000 clones, with about 90% found just once. The sequenced sample was peripheral blood, obtained on day 0 of AZD1222 vaccination. The sequence was obtained from an adult in good health.

In nucleotides, the CDR3 is TGCGCCAGCAGAACAGATGAGAACACTGAAGCTTTCTTT. Encoded protein: CASRTDENTEAFF. The chain recombines TRBV5-1 with TRBJ1-1, with no clear D. The CDR3 has 13 residues. CDR1 and CDR2 (germline): SGHRS, YFSETQ. The V end lost 5 bases, the J end lost 1 base, and 9 bases lay between the germline ends.